A selection of T cell receptor beta chains follows, all from one sample in a study of identifying expanded T cells in peripheral blood. Measured with immunoSEQ multiplex PCR; TCRdb has only the in-frame clones, and not every one. There are approximately 81,000 clones in the sample; 65% to 85% occur only once, and roughly a fifth lies in the top ten. What was sequenced was blood. Receptors were obtained from a person aged 18 to 75 in good health. Each CDR3 is given with its conserved first and last residue. D genes are given only for firm matches.

D gene	J gene	V gene	CDR3 length	CDR3 protein
.	TRBJ2-6	TRBV9	15	CASSAWGTWANVLTF
.	TRBJ1-3	TRBV7-2	16	CASSLGQADSGNTIYF
.	TRBJ2-7	TRBV28	15	CASSLWASSSYEQYF
.	TRBJ2-3	TRBV6-5	13	CASSPDSIDTQYF
.	TRBJ1-5	TRBV7-2	14	CASNPIGDNQPQHF
.	TRBJ2-7	TRBV6-5	15	CASSPSPGFSYEQYF
.	TRBJ2-1	TRBV4-3	13	CASSQGSYNEQFF
.	TRBJ2-4	TRBV21-1	17	CASSLYRGRFPDNIQYF
.	TRBJ2-5	TRBV11-2	14	CASSSVGTGETQYF
.	TRBJ2-7	TRBV4-1	14	CASSPAGYFVEQYF
TRBD2	TRBJ2-7	TRBV28	14	CASTPGLAAYEQYF
.	TRBJ1-3	TRBV6-5	14	CASTRGVEGNTIYF
.	TRBJ1-2	TRBV5-1	15	CASSLAPGEGYGYTF
.	TRBJ1-1	TRBV4-3	15	CASSQGWGTSTEAFF
TRBD1	TRBJ2-7	TRBV7-3	13	CASSPGTVYEQYF
.	TRBJ2-6	TRBV7-9	15	CASSLPGLGANVLTF
.	TRBJ2-5	TRBV6-1	15	CASSEASNAQETQYF
.	TRBJ1-3	TRBV7-6	15	CASRAGGGSGNTIYF
.	TRBJ2-7	TRBV7-9	12	CASSLEGGEQYF
.	TRBJ2-1	TRBV4-3	17	CASSPEGWESSYNEQFF
.	TRBJ2-3	TRBV28	15	CASSPRGYSRDTQYF
.	TRBJ2-7	TRBV4-1	15	CASSQAGAGNNEQYF
TRBD2	TRBJ2-7	TRBV7-8	19	CASSPRPLANYLSPYEQYF
TRBD1	TRBJ2-3	TRBV5-1	16	CASSLAGTGIIDTQYF
TRBD2	TRBJ2-5	TRBV7-7	20	CASSPILTSRLAGGPETQYF
TRBD1	TRBJ2-2	TRBV6-5	14	CASSPTGYTGELFF
TRBD1	TRBJ1-3	TRBV4-1	14	CASSQDRVGNTIYF
.	TRBJ2-5	TRBV7-2	15	CASSSPLLVRETQYF
TRBD1	TRBJ2-1	TRBV5-4	20	CASSLVGQGALGGPSNEQFF
.	TRBJ2-6	TRBV6-1	15	CASSERTAGANVLTF
.	TRBJ2-7	TRBV19	14	CASSMGAGSYEQYF
TRBD1	TRBJ1-1	TRBV7-8	15	CASSQGGVLNTEAFF
.	TRBJ2-2	TRBV18	14	CASSPATTTGELFF
.	TRBJ2-3	TRBV7-2	14	CASSLDRGTDTQYF
TRBD2	TRBJ2-1	TRBV6-4	14	CASSLAGGRDEQFF
.	TRBJ2-6	TRBV7-5	17	CARSLAHQGAGANVLTF
TRBD2	TRBJ2-1	TRBV7-9	16	CASSTIAGSSYNEQFF
TRBD2	TRBJ2-7	TRBV28	16	CASSSPTSGSSYEQYF
.	TRBJ1-2	TRBV30	15	CAWSVRREGGYGYTF
.	TRBJ2-3	TRBV7-2	15	CASSLAGVTTDTQYF
TRBD1	TRBJ2-2	TRBV7-2	16	CASSLAGQGVIGELFF
.	TRBJ2-1	TRBV11-3	13	CASSSLAYNEQFF
.	TRBJ2-1	TRBV7-8	15	CASSSPRGAANEQFF
.	TRBJ2-5	TRBV9	15	CASNVATGGSGTQYF
.	TRBJ1-4	TRBV28	16	CASSQMGGATNEKLFF
TRBD1	TRBJ1-1	TRBV4-1	15	CASSREGQGFPEAFF
.	TRBJ1-2	TRBV7-8	14	CASSLVAEDYGYTF
TRBD1	TRBJ1-2	TRBV28	16	CASSLASTGGGYGYTF
.	TRBJ1-1	TRBV7-3	14	CASSLNGGATEAFF
.	TRBJ1-4	TRBV4-2	15	CASSLTGSTNEKLFF
TRBD2	TRBJ2-7	TRBV6-5	15	CASSYSTREGREQYF
TRBD1	TRBJ1-4	TRBV28	17	CASSSPTGGTTNEKLFF
.	TRBJ2-3	TRBV7-9	15	CASSLAPSRADTQYF
TRBD1	TRBJ1-5	TRBV10-1	14	CASTDRVGNQPQHF
TRBD1	TRBJ2-5	TRBV10-3	14	CAISEAGGKETQYF